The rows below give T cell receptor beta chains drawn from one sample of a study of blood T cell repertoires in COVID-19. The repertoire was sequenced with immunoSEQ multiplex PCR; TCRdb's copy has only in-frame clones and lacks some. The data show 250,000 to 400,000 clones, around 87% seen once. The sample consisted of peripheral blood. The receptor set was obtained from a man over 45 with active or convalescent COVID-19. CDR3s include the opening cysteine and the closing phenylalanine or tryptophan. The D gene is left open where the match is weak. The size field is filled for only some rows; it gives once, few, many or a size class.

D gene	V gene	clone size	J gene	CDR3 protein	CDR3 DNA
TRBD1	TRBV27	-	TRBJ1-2	CASSLRDRGGYTF	TGTGCCAGCAGTTTAAGGGACAGGGGTGGCTACACCTTC
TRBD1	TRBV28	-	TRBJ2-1	CASSFRDRGQFF	TGTGCCAGCAGTTTCCGGGACAGGGGGCAGTTCTTC
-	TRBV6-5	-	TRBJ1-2	CASRRTEDTTMAWTF	TGTGCCAGCAGAAGGACAGAGGACACCACTATGGCTTGGACCTTC
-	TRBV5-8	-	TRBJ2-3	CASSLGQKSTDTQYF	TGTGCCAGCAGCTTGGGACAGAAGAGCACAGATACGCAGTATTTT
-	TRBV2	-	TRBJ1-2	CASTALMGANYGYTF	TGTGCCAGCACTGCCCTTATGGGAGCTAACTATGGCTACACCTTC
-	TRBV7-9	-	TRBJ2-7	CASSLRGDSYEQYF	TGTGCCAGCAGCTTACGGGGAGACTCCTACGAGCAGTACTTC
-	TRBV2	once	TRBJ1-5	CASSERGSSNQPQHF	TGTGCCAGCAGTGAAAGGGGATCTAGCAATCAGCCCCAGCATTTT
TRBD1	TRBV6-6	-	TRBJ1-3	CASSPGQGIYGLLSGNTIYF	TGTGCCAGCAGTCCGGGACAGGGGATATACGGACTACTCTCTGGAAACACCATATATTTT
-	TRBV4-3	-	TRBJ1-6	CASSQGFGVWDNSPLHF	TGCGCCAGCAGCCAAGGGTTCGGGGTATGGGATAATTCACCCCTCCACTTT
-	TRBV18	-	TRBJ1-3	CASSPTIARGPGNTIYF	TGTGCCAGCTCACCAACTATCGCTCGAGGGCCTGGAAACACCATATATTTT
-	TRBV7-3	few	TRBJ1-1	CASSQTLLSEAFF	TGTGCCAGCAGCCAAACCCTGTTGAGCGAAGCTTTCTTT
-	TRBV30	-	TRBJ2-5	CAWSQGLQMGTQYF	TGTGCCTGGAGTCAGGGGCTTCAGATGGGGACCCAGTACTTC
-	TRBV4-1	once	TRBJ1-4	CASSQGSETGLFF	TGCGCCAGCAGCCAAGGATCAGAGACAGGTCTGTTTTTT
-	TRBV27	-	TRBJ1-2	CASSLSGRNYTF	TGTGCCAGCAGCTTATCAGGGAGGAACTACACCTTC
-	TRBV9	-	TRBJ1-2	CASSVGSVAYGYTF	TGTGCCAGCAGCGTAGGGTCAGTCGCTTATGGCTACACCTTC
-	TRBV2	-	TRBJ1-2	CASSEGGTYYGYTF	TGTGCCAGCAGTGAAGGGGGGACATACTATGGCTACACCTTC
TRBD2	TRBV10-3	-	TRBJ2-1	CAISVASGSYNEQFF	TGTGCCATCAGTGTTGCTAGCGGCTCCTACAATGAGCAGTTCTTC
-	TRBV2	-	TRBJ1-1	CASKIDSWNTEAFF	TGTGCCAGCAAGATCGACAGCTGGAACACTGAAGCTTTCTTT
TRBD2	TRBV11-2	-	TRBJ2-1	CASSLVRRTSGSYEQFF	TGTGCCAGCAGCTTAGTTAGACGGACTAGCGGGAGCTATGAGCAGTTCTTC
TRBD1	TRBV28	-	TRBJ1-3	CASSGTGGGNTIYF	TGTGCCAGCAGTGGGACAGGGGGCGGAAACACCATATATTTT
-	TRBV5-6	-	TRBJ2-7	CASSKPSSYEQYF	TGTGCCAGCAGCAAACCGAGCTCCTACGAGCAGTACTTC
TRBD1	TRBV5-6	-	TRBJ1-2	CASSRRAGGSYGYTF	TGTGCCAGCAGCAGGAGGGCAGGGGGAAGCTATGGCTACACCTTC
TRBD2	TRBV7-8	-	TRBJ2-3	CASSLALTSGRLGDTQYF	TGTGCCAGCAGCTTAGCTTTGACTAGCGGGAGATTGGGAGATACGCAGTATTTT
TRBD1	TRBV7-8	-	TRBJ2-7	CASSPRQGPYEQYF	TGTGCCAGCAGCCCCCGACAGGGCCCCTACGAGCAGTACTTC
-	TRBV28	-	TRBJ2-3	CASSSLNTDTQYF	TGTGCCAGCAGTTCCCTTAACACAGATACGCAGTATTTT
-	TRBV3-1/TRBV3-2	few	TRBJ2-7	CASSLRHPPYEQYF	TGTGCCAGCAGCCTAAGACATCCGCCCTACGAGCAGTACTTC
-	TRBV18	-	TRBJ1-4	CASSPLPGIGGEKLFF	TGTGCCAGCTCACCCCTACCGGGAATAGGGGGTGAAAAACTGTTTTTT
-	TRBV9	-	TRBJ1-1	CASSAQQGDTEAFF	TGTGCCAGCAGCGCCCAACAGGGAGATACTGAAGCTTTCTTT
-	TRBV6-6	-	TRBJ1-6	CASSQLVGDIPLHF	TGTGCCAGCAGTCAGCTGGTTGGAGATATCCCCCTCCACTTT
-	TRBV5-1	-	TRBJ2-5	CASSLGPQETQYF	TGCGCCAGCAGCTTGGGGCCACAAGAGACCCAGTACTTC
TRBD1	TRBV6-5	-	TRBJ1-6	CASTPDRVNSPLHF	TGTGCCAGCACTCCCGACAGGGTCAATTCACCCCTCCACTTT
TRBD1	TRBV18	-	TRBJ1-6	CASSPTGQGVGSGYNSPLHF	TGTGCCAGCTCACCAACCGGACAGGGGGTAGGGAGTGGCTATAATTCACCCCTCCACTTT
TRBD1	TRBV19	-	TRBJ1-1	CASSPRDRGVVNTEAFF	TGTGCCAGTAGTCCCCGGGACAGGGGGGTCGTGAACACTGAAGCTTTCTTT
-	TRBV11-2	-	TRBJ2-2	CASSLFQAGELFF	TGTGCCAGCAGCTTATTTCAGGCCGGGGAGCTGTTTTTT
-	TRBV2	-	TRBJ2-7	CASFRGNRYIGSTRQYF	TGTGCCAGCTTTAGGGGGAACAGGTATATTGGTTCTACGAGGCAGTACTTC
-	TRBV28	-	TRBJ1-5	CASLGRQEGNQPQHF	TGTGCCAGTCTAGGGAGGCAGGAGGGCAATCAGCCCCAGCATTTT
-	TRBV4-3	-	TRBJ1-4	CASSQGWVAKGELFF	TGCGCCAGCAGCCAAGGGTGGGTCGCCAAGGGGGAACTGTTTTTT
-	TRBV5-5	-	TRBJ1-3	CASSFRWGQNTIYF	TGTGCCAGCAGCTTCAGGTGGGGGCAAAACACCATATATTTT
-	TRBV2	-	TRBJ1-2	CAGSYVIGVYTF	TGTGCCGGGTCGTACGTCATCGGGGTCTACACCTTC
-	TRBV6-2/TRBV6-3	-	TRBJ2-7	CASSYSSQGISEQYF	TGTGCCAGCAGTTACTCGAGCCAGGGAATCTCCGAGCAGTACTTC
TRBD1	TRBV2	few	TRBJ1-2	CASSGIFGTGTGYTF	TGTGCCAGCAGTGGAATATTTGGGACAGGTACTGGCTACACCTTC
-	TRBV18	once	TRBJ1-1	CASSPRQGFEAFF	TGTGCCAGCTCACCACGTCAGGGTTTCGAAGCTTTCTTT
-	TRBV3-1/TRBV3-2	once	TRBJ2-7	CASSPLGGEQYF	TGTGCCAGCAGCCCCCTTGGCGGCGAGCAGTACTTC
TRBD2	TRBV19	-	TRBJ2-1	CASSSGLASPGSSYNEQFF	TGTGCCAGTAGTTCCGGACTAGCTAGCCCTGGAAGCTCCTACAATGAGCAGTTCTTC
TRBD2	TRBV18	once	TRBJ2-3	CASSRLAGASYTDTQYF	TGTGCCAGCTCACGACTAGCGGGGGCCTCGTACACAGATACGCAGTATTTT
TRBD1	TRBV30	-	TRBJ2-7	CAWSHTGGYEQYF	TGTGCCTGGAGTCATACAGGGGGCTACGAGCAGTACTTC
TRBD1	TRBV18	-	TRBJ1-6	CASSPPDRGLSSPLHF	TGTGCCAGCTCGCCCCCAGACAGGGGATTGAGTTCACCCCTCCACTTT
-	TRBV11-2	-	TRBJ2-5	CASSVTQGASWETQYF	TGTGCCAGCAGCGTGACTCAGGGTGCCAGTTGGGAGACCCAGTACTTC
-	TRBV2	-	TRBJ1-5	CASKAGSNQPQHF	TGTGCCAGCAAGGCGGGCTCCAATCAGCCCCAGCATTTT
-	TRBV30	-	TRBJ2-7	CAWSRLQSYEQYF	TGTGCCTGGAGTCGACTTCAATCGTACGAGCAGTACTTC
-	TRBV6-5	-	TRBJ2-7	CASSTPPGIEYF	TGTGCCAGCAGTACCCCCCCGGGGATCGAGTACTTC
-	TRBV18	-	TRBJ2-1	CASSPARSYNEQFF	TGTGCCAGCTCACCGGCCCGCTCCTACAATGAGCAGTTCTTC
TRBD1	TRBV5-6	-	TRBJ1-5	CASSHRGGEQPQHF	TGTGCCAGCAGCCACAGGGGAGGTGAACAGCCCCAGCATTTT
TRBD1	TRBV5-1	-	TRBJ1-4	CASSDTGGASEKLFF	TGCGCCAGCAGCGACACAGGGGGCGCGTCTGAAAAACTGTTTTTT
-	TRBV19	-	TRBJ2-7	CASSIWGDEQYF	TGTGCCAGTAGTATATGGGGAGACGAGCAGTACTTC
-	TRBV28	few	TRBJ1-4	CASSPFNEKLFF	TGTGCCAGCAGTCCTTTCAATGAAAAACTGTTTTTT